The clone carrying this T cell receptor (beta chain) was counted many times. One end of the junction varies from germline; a read error may be responsible. The CDR3 totals 14 residues. CDR1 is SGHRS and CDR2 is YFSETQ in the germline V gene. MiXCR, applied by TCRdb to the PCR reads, yields one record per CDR3 protein. The data show more than 450,000 distinct CDR3 sequences, less than 30% seen once. This entry comes from a study of molecular identifiers for immune sequencing clone quantification. For the study at large: Four portions were sequenced after RNA from roughly 18,000 or 92,000 naive CD8 cells was split five ways in replicates.

This TCR came from a human donor in good health. Some libraries in this study had Jurkat cell RNA spiked in. The chain uses TRBV5-1 and TRBJ2-3, with 9 bases lining up with TRBD2. Material for sequencing was naive CD8+ T cells from blood, with Jurkat cell RNA spiked in. As for subset: FACS-sorted CD8+CD4-CCR7+CD45RA+ naive T cells. CDR3 in DNA: TGTGCCAGCAGCTGGGCGGGGGGGCCCGATACGCAGTATTTT. Protein product: CASSWAGGPDTQYF.